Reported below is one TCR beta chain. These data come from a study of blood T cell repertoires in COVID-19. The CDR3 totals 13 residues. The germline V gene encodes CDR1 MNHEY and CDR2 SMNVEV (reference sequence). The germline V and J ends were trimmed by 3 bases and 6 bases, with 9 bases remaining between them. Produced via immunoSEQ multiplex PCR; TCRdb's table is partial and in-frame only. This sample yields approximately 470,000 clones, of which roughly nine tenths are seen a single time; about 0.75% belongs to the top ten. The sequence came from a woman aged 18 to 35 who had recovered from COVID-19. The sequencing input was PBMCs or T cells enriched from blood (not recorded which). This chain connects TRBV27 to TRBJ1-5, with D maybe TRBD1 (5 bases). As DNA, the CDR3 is TGTGCCAGCAGTTTTAGACAGACTCAGCCCCAGCATTTT. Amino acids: CASSFRQTQPQHF.